This T cell receptor (beta chain) was captured by sequencing in a study of T-cell reconstitution after alpha-beta-depleted transplantation in children. Study-wide results and limits: Hyperexpanded clones declined; after one year, newly produced T cells mostly supplied diversity. By about two months after transplant, alpha-beta T cells reportedly arose from several hundred graft clones that had expanded.

Concerning this clonotype: Its specificity is not known.

This CDR3 comprises 18 residues. Germline-derived CDR1 and CDR2 are MNHNS and SASEGT. Trimming left V 1 base short and J 5 bases short, with 21 bases between. Library preparation (for TCRbeta) was performed with unique molecular identifiers. Using its own MiXCR run on the PCR reads, TCRdb lists one record per CDR3 protein. This table holds a few hundred thousand distinct CDR3 sequences, 25% to 30% found once. The gene calls are TRBV6-1 and TRBJ2-1; D is unclear. Sample: PBMCs, taken before TCRalphabeta/CD19-depleted stem cell transplant. The TCR originated in a boy under two years old with Wiskott-Aldrich syndrome, due to receive a stem cell transplant. The CDR3, as DNA: TGTGCCAGCAGTGAAGACATTATAGGCTCCCGCCCGAACAATGAGCAGTTCTTC. It yields the protein CASSEDIIGSRPNNEQFF.